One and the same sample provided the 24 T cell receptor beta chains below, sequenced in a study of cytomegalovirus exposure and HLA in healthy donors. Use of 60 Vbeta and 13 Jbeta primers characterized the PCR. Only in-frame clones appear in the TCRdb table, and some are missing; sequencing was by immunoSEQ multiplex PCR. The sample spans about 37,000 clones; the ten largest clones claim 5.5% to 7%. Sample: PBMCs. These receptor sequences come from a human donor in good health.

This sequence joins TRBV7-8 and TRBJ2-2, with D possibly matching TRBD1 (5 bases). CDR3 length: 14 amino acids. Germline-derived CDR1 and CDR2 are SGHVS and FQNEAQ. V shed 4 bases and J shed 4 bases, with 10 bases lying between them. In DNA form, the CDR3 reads TGTGCCAGCAGCTACTCTGGGGCCACCGGGGAGCTGTTTTTT. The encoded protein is CASSYSGATGELFF. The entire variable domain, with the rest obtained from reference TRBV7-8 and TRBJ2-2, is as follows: GAGVSQSPRYKVAKRGQDVALRCDPISGHVSLFWYQQALGQGPEFLTYFQNEAQLDKSGLPSDRFFAERPEGSVSTLKIQRTQQEDSAVYLCASSYSGATGELFFGEGSRLTVL.

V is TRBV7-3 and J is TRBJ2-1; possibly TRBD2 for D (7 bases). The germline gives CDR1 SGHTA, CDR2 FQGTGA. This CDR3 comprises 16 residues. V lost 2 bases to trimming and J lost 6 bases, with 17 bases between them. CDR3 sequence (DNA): TGTGCCAGCAGCTTATTAGGGGGGGGGATCTTCAATGAGCAGTTCTTC. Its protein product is CASSLLGGGIFNEQFF.

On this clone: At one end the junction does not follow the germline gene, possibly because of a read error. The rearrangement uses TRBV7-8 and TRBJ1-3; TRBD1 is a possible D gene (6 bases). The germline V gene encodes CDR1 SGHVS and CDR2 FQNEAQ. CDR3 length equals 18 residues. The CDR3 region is CASSPRQVLLSSGNIIYF. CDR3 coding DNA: TGTGCCAGCAGCCCAAGACAGGTTCTGCTTTCCTCTGGAAACATCATATATTTT.

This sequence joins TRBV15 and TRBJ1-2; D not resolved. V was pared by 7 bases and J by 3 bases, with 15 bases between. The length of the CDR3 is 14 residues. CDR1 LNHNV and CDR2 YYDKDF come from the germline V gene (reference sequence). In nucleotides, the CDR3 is TGTGCCACCAAAGCGAGGGAAATGGACTATGGCTACACCTTC. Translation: CATKAREMDYGYTF.

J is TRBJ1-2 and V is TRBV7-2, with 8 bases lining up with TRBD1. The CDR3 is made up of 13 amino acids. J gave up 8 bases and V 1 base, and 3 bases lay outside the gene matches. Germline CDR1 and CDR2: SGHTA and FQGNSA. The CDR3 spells CASSLDYRGGYTF. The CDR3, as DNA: TGTGCCAGCAGCTTAGATTACAGGGGGGGCTACACCTTC.

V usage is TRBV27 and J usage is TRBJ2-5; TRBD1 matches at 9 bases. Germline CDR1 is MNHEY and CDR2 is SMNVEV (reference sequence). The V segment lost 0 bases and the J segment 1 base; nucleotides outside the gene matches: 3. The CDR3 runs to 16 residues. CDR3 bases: TGTGCCAGCAGTTTATCGACAGGGGGAAGCCAAGAGACCCAGTACTTC. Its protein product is CASSLSTGGSQETQYF.

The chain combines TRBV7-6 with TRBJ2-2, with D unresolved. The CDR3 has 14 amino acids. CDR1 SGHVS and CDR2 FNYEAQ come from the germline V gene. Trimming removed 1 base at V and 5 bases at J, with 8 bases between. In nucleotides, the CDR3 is TGTGCCAGCAGCTTAGGCGGCAGAACCGGGGAGCTGTTTTTT. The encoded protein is CASSLGGRTGELFF. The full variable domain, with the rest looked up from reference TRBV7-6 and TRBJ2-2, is GAGVSQSPRYKVTKRGQDVALRCDPISGHVSLYWYRQALGQGPEFLTYFNYEAQQDKSGLPNDRFSAERPEGSISTLTIQRTEQRDSAMYRCASSLGGRTGELFFGEGSRLTVL.

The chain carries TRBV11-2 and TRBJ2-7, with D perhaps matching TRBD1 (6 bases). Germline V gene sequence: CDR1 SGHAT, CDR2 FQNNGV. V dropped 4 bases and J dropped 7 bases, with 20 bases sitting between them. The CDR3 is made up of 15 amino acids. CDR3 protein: CASSWGGGLGGEQYF. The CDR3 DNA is TGTGCCAGCAGCTGGGGTGGGGGCTTAGGAGGTGAGCAGTACTTC.

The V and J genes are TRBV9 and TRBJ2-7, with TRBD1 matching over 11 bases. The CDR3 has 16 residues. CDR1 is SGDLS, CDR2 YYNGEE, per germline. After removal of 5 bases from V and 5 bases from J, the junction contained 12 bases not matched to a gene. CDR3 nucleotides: TGTGCCAGCAGTTCCGACCCGGACAGGGGGCTGAACGAGCAGTACTTC. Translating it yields CASSSDPDRGLNEQYF.

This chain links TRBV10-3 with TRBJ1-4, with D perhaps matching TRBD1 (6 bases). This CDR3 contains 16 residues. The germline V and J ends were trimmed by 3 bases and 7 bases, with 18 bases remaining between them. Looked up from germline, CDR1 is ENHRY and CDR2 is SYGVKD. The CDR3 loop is CAISEFVQQGAEKLFF. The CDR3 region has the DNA TGTGCCATCAGTGAATTTGTTCAACAGGGAGCTGAAAAACTGTTTTTT.

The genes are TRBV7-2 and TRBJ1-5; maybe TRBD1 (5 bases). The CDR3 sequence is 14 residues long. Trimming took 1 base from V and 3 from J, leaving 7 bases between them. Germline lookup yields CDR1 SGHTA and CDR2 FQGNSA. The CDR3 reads CASSLGGYNQPQHF. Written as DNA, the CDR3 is TGTGCCAGCAGCTTAGGGGGCTACAATCAGCCCCAGCATTTT.

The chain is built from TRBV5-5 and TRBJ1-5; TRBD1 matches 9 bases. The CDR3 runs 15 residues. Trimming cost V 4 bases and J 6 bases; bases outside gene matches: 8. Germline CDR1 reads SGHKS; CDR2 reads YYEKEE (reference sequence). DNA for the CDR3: TGTGCCAGCAGCGCGACAGGGGGTAGTAGTCAGCCCCAGCATTTT. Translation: CASSATGGSSQPQHF.

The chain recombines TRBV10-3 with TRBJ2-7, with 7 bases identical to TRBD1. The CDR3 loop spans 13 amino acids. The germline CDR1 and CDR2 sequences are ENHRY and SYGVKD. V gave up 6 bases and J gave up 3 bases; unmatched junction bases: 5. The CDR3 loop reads CAIRDRLIYEQYF. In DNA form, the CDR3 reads TGTGCCATCAGGGACAGGTTGATCTACGAGCAGTACTTC.

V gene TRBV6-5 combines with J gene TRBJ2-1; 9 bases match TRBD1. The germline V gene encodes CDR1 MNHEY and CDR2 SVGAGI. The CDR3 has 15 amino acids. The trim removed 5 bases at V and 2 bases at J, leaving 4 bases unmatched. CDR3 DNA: TGTGCCAGCAGTCCTGACAGGGGGACCTACAATGAGCAGTTCTTC. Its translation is CASSPDRGTYNEQFF.

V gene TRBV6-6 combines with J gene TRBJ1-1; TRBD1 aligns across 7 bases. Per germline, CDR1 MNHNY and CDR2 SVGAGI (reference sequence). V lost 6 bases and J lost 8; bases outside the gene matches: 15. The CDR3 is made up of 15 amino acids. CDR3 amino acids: CASRGRTGPVEEAFF. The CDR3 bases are TGTGCCAGCAGGGGGAGGACAGGCCCTGTCGAGGAAGCTTTCTTT.

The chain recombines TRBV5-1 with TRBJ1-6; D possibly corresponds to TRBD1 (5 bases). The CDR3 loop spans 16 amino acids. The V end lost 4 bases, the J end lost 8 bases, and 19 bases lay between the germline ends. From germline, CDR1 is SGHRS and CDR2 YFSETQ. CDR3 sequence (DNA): TGCGCCAGCAGCCCCACCGGGGGAATTGGTGATTCACCCCTCCACTTT. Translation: CASSPTGGIGDSPLHF.

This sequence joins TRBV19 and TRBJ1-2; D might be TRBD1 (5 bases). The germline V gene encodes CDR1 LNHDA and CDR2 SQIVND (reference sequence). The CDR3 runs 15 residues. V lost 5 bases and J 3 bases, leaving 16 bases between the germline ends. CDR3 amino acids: CASSVFAGEDYGYTF. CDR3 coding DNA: TGTGCCAGTAGTGTGTTTGCGGGGGAGGACTATGGCTACACCTTC.

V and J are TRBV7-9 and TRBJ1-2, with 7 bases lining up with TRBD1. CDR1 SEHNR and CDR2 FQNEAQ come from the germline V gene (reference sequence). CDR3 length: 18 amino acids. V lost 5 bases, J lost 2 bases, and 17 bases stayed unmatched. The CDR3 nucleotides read TGTGCCAGCAGCGTAGGTAGGGGGCCGAAGAATAGGAACTATGGCTACACCTTC. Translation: CASSVGRGPKNRNYGYTF.

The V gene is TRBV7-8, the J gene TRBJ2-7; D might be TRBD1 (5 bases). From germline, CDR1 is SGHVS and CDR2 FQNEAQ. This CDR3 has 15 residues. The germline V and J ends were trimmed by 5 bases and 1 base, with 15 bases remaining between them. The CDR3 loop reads CASSVGPSGSYEQYF. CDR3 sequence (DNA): TGTGCCAGCAGCGTTGGCCCTTCAGGGTCCTACGAGCAGTACTTC.

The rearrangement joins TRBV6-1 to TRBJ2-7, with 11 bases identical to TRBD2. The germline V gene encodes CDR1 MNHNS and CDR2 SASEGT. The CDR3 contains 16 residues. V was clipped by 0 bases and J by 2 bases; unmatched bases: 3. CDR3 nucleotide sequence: TGTGCCAGCAGTGAAGCCGGGACTAGCGGCCCCTACGAGCAGTACTTC. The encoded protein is CASSEAGTSGPYEQYF.

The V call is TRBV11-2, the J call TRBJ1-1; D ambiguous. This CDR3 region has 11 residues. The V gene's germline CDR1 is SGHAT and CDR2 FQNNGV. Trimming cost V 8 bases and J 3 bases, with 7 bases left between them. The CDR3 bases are TGTGCCAGCGGCAGTCACACTGAAGCTTTCTTT. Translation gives CASGSHTEAFF. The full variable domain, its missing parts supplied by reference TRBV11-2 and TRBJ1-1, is EAGVAQSPRYKIIEKRQSVAFWCNPISGHATLYWYQQILGQGPKLLIQFQNNGVVDDSQLPKDRFSAERLKGVDSTLKIQPAKLEDSAVYLCASGSHTEAFFGQGTRLTVV.

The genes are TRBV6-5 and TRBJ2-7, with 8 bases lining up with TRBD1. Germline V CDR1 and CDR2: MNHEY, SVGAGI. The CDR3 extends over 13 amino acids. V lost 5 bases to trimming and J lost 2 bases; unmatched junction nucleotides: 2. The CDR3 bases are TGTGCCAGCAGTAAGACAGGGGCCTACGAGCAGTACTTC. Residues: CASSKTGAYEQYF.

The CDR3 DNA reads as TGCGCCAGCAGCCAAGAAAGAGGGGCAAGGGGCGGGAACCAGTACTTC. Its protein is CASSQERGARGGNQYF. V and J are TRBV4-1 and TRBJ2-5; maybe TRBD2 (6 bases). Deletions cut 0 bases from V and 10 bases from J, with 21 bases between. This CDR3 region has 16 residues. The V gene's germline CDR1 is MGHRA and CDR2 YSYEKL.

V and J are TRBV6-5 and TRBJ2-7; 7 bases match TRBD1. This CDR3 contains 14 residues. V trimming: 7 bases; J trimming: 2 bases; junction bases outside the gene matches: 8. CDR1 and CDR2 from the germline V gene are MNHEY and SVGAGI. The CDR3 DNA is TGTGCCAGCACCTCCGGGACAGACCCCTACGAGCAGTACTTC. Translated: CASTSGTDPYEQYF.